The 26 T cell receptor beta chains listed next were all sequenced from one sample in a study of cytomegalovirus exposure and HLA in healthy donors. Produced via immunoSEQ multiplex PCR; TCRdb's table is partial and in-frame only. The repertoire holds fewer than 120,000 clones, more than 75% seen once, with 1.4% in the top ten. Specimen: PBMCs. The receptors come from a woman aged 25 to 39 in good health and CMV-seropositive.

The rearrangement uses TRBV6-1 and TRBJ2-3, with TRBD1 as a possible D gene (5 bases). The V gene lost 6 bases and the J gene lost 0 bases, with 10 bases spanning the gap. Per germline, CDR1 MNHNS and CDR2 SASEGT. This CDR3 spans 14 amino acids. CDR3 DNA sequence: TGTGCCAGCAGCAGTAGGGGAAGCACAGATACGCAGTATTTT. Translating it yields CASSSRGSTDTQYF.

In this sample, this clone turned up a few times. The chain links TRBV14 to TRBJ2-3; TRBD2 aligns across 7 bases. V lost 5 bases and J lost 6; bases outside the gene matches: 11. Germline V gene sequence: CDR1 SGHDN, CDR2 FVKESK. The CDR3 runs to 15 residues. The DNA for the CDR3 is TGTGCCAGCAGCGTAAGGCGGGGTAGCGGGGATACGCAGTATTTT. Translation: CASSVRRGSGDTQYF.

The CDR3 coding sequence is TGCGCCAGCAGCCAGGAGTCCAGGGGCCCCAATGAGCAGTTCTTC. This codes for CASSQESRGPNEQFF. The J gene is TRBJ2-1, the V gene TRBV4-3; possible D gene TRBD1, 6 bases. Trimming shortened V by 3 bases and J by 6 bases, and 15 bases separated the two germline ends. The CDR3 loop spans 15 amino acids. Germline lookup yields CDR1 LGHNA and CDR2 YSLEER.

The J gene is TRBJ2-7, the V gene TRBV27; 9 bases are shared with TRBD2. V lost 5 bases and J lost 2; bases outside the gene matches: 4. The CDR3 loop spans 14 amino acids. The V gene's germline CDR1 is MNHEY and CDR2 SMNVEV (reference sequence). The CDR3 DNA reads TGTGCCAGCAGTCCAGCGGGAGGAACCTACGAGCAGTACTTC. Encoded protein: CASSPAGGTYEQYF.

The CDR3 DNA is TGTGCCAGCAGAGGACAGGGTAGGGCCGAGCAGTACTTC. Translated, it gives CASRGQGRAEQYF. The chain recombines TRBV5-6 with TRBJ2-7; 8 nucleotides line up with TRBD1. Germline CDR1 SGHDT, CDR2 YYEEEE. The CDR3 has 13 amino acids. V was clipped by 5 bases and J by 6 bases; unmatched bases: 7.

Written as DNA, the CDR3 is TGTGCCAGCAGCCCAGACAGGGGAACAGATACGCAGTATTTT. Its protein is CASSPDRGTDTQYF. V is TRBV5-4 and J is TRBJ2-3, with 8 nucleotides matching TRBD1. Trimming took 4 bases from V and 3 from J; bases not matched to a gene: 4. The CDR3 sequence is 14 residues long. CDR1 and CDR2 (germline): SGHNT, YYREEE (reference sequence).

The chain couples TRBV30 to TRBJ2-2; 8 positions match TRBD1. The CDR3 extends over 15 amino acids. The germline V gene encodes CDR1 GTSNPN and CDR2 SVGIG (reference sequence). Trimming took 1 base from V and 1 from J; bases not matched to a gene: 2. CDR3 loop: CAWSGGTGNTGELFF. The CDR3 DNA is TGTGCCTGGAGTGGGGGGACAGGGAACACCGGGGAGCTGTTTTTT.

This chain joins TRBV18 and TRBJ2-1, with TRBD2 matching 12 bases. Losses at the gene ends were 0 bases for V and 6 bases for J; bases not matched to a gene: 3. Per the germline V gene, CDR1 is KGHSH and CDR2 is LQKENI. CDR3 size: 16 residues. The CDR3 loop reads CASSPPGLAGSNEQFF. For the CDR3, the DNA is TGTGCCAGCTCACCACCTGGACTAGCGGGATCCAATGAGCAGTTCTTC.

The J gene is TRBJ2-7, the V gene TRBV7-8; D not resolved. The CDR3 length is 14 residues. V lost 1 base and J 1 base, leaving 8 bases between the germline ends. Germline V gives CDR1 SGHVS, CDR2 FQNEAQ. The CDR3 DNA sequence: TGTGCCAGCAGCTTAGTGGCCGCATCCTACGAGCAGTACTTC. It is translated as CASSLVAASYEQYF. Full variable domain (missing parts from reference TRBV7-8 and TRBJ2-7): GAGVSQSPRYKVAKRGQDVALRCDPISGHVSLFWYQQALGQGPEFLTYFQNEAQLDKSGLPSDRFFAERPEGSVSTLKIQRTQQEDSAVYLCASSLVAASYEQYFGPGTRLTVT.

V usage is TRBV15 and J usage is TRBJ2-5; 7 nucleotides agree with TRBD1. The CDR3 runs to 16 residues. Germline V gene sequence: CDR1 LNHNV, CDR2 YYDKDF (reference sequence). Trimming removed 0 bases from V and 4 bases from J; junction bases left unmatched: 8. Written as DNA, the CDR3 is TGTGCCACCAGCAGAGATCAGGGAGAGGGGGCAGAGACCCAGTACTTC. This sequence encodes CATSRDQGEGAETQYF.

V usage is TRBV2 and J usage is TRBJ2-7, with 12 bases fitting TRBD2. Losses at the gene ends were 7 bases for V and 5 bases for J; bases not matched to a gene: 6. This CDR3 is built from 14 residues. CDR1 and CDR2 from the germline V gene are SNHLY and FYNNEI. The CDR3 loop is CASNRLAGVDEQYF. The CDR3 DNA is TGTGCCAGCAACAGACTAGCGGGAGTGGACGAGCAGTACTTC. Looking up the rest from reference TRBV2 and TRBJ2-7 gives the full variable domain: EPEVTQTPSHQVTQMGQEVILRCVPISNHLYFYWYRQILGQKVEFLVSFYNNEISEKSEIFDDQFSVERPDGSNFTLKIRSTKLEDSAMYFCASNRLAGVDEQYFGPGTRLTVT.

The gene calls are TRBV30 and TRBJ1-5; 10 positions match TRBD1. The CDR3 contains 16 residues. Germline V CDR1 and CDR2: GTSNPN, SVGIG (reference sequence). The ends lost 3 bases at V and 3 bases at J; junction bases unmatched: 8. CDR3 sequence: CAWRKGTGVNNQPQHF. In nucleotides, the CDR3 is TGTGCCTGGAGAAAAGGGACAGGGGTGAACAATCAGCCCCAGCATTTT.

V usage is TRBV5-5 and J usage is TRBJ2-7; 9 positions agree with TRBD2. Trimming took 1 base from V and 4 from J; bases not matched to a gene: 9. Germline CDR1 and CDR2: SGHKS and YYEKEE (reference sequence). The CDR3 consists of 16 residues. The CDR3, as DNA: TGTGCCAGCAGCTTGTCCGGCGCGGGAGGGTTATACGAGCAGTACTTC. As protein: CASSLSGAGGLYEQYF.

The gene calls are TRBV11-1 and TRBJ2-3, with 13 bases matching TRBD2. The CDR3 loop spans 16 amino acids. The V and J ends lost 4 bases and 2 bases, in that order; junction bases with no gene match: 3. Germline V gene lookup returns CDR1 SGHAT and CDR2 FQDESV (reference sequence). The DNA of the CDR3 is TGTGCCAGCAGCTATGGGACTAGCGGGGCCACAGATACGCAGTATTTT. This translates into CASSYGTSGATDTQYF.

The chain uses TRBV13 and TRBJ1-1; D possibly corresponds to TRBD1 (5 bases). Germline V gene data show CDR1 as PRHDT and CDR2 as FYEKMQ (reference sequence). The V and J ends lost 1 base and 7 bases respectively, with 7 bases between them. The CDR3 consists of 12 residues. The DNA for the CDR3 is TGTGCCAGCAGCTTAGCGCAGGGTGAAGCTTTCTTT. Residues: CASSLAQGEAFF.

V and J are TRBV9 and TRBJ2-7, with TRBD2 identical over 8 bases. CDR1 SGDLS and CDR2 YYNGEE come from the germline V gene. With 0 bases clipped from V and 2 bases from J, the junction kept 7 bases outside the gene matches. CDR3 length: 16 amino acids. CDR3 sequence (DNA): TGTGCCAGCAGCGTAGCTCCCAGCGGGAGTACCTACGAGCAGTACTTC. Amino acid sequence: CASSVAPSGSTYEQYF.

This clone has only one observation. The CDR3 loop is CAISAEMNTEAFF. The DNA for the CDR3 is TGTGCCATCAGTGCAGAAATGAACACTGAAGCTTTCTTT. This sequence joins TRBV10-3 and TRBJ1-1; unclear D gene. The CDR3 has 13 amino acids. Germline assignment: CDR1 ENHRY and CDR2 SYGVKD. The V gene lost 4 bases and the J gene lost 0 bases, with 6 bases spanning the gap.

Written as DNA, the CDR3 is TGCGCCAGCAGCCTTGGACTAGGGGGAGATACGCAGTATTTT. It specifies CASSLGLGGDTQYF. The chain uses TRBV4-1 and TRBJ2-3; possibly TRBD2 for D (7 bases). The CDR3 runs 14 residues. Germline values: CDR1 MGHRA, CDR2 YSYEKL. V lost 4 bases and J 5 bases, leaving 13 bases between the germline ends.

CDR3: CASSIRTGSYEQYF. The CDR3 DNA is TGTGCCAGTAGTATACGGACAGGGAGCTACGAGCAGTACTTC. The chain has TRBV19 and TRBJ2-7; TRBD1 agrees at 8 bases. The CDR3 covers 14 residues. Germline lookup yields CDR1 LNHDA and CDR2 SQIVND (reference sequence). Losses at the gene ends were 2 bases for V and 3 bases for J; bases not matched to a gene: 3.

V is TRBV29-1 and J is TRBJ2-1, with TRBD2 matching over 9 bases. V trimming: 6 bases; J trimming: 11 bases; junction bases outside the gene matches: 14. The CDR3 runs 14 residues. Germline lookup yields CDR1 SQVTM and CDR2 ANQGSEA. CDR3: CSVTLAGRQDQQFF. CDR3 DNA: TGCAGCGTGACACTAGCGGGCCGGCAGGACCAGCAGTTCTTC.

The genes are TRBV29-1 and TRBJ2-7; D possibly corresponds to TRBD2 (7 bases). V lost 4 bases and J 0 bases, leaving 16 bases between the germline ends. The CDR3 runs to 15 residues. Germline V gives CDR1 SQVTM, CDR2 ANQGSEA. The DNA of the CDR3 is TGCAGCGTTGGGGGGGGCGCGGGGGACTCCTACGAGCAGTACTTC. It codes for CSVGGGAGDSYEQYF.

The chain combines TRBV15 with TRBJ1-3, with no clear D. V dropped 5 bases and J dropped 0 bases, with 11 bases sitting between them. Germline V gene lookup returns CDR1 LNHNV and CDR2 YYDKDF (reference sequence). The CDR3 contains 15 residues. Written as DNA, the CDR3 is TGTGCCACCAGCTATCCTGGACTCTCTGGAAACACCATATATTTT. It specifies CATSYPGLSGNTIYF.

The chain uses TRBV6-4 and TRBJ2-3; weak D call: TRBD1 (6 bases). The V gene's germline CDR1 is MRHNA and CDR2 SNTAGT. The length of the CDR3 is 14 residues. V was shortened by 0 bases and J by 6 bases, with 10 bases between the two germline ends. The CDR3 is CASSDSLGADTQYF. CDR3 DNA: TGTGCCAGCAGTGACTCGTTGGGGGCGGATACGCAGTATTTT.

The table lists this clone with a count of one. J is TRBJ2-1 and V is TRBV29-1; 7 bases match TRBD2. The CDR3 runs to 14 residues. The junction had 12 bases not matched to a gene; V was cut back by 6 bases and J by 7 bases. CDR1 is SQVTM, CDR2 ANQGSEA, per germline. The CDR3 reads CSVVLAPPGNEQFF. DNA of the CDR3: TGCAGCGTGGTACTAGCGCCCCCGGGGAATGAGCAGTTCTTC.

The chain carries TRBV6-6 and TRBJ2-2; TRBD1 matches 7 bases. Germline V gene lookup returns CDR1 MNHNY and CDR2 SVGAGI (reference sequence). Trimming at V came to 8 bases and at J to 6 bases, leaving 6 bases not matched to a gene. CDR3 length: 13 amino acids. The CDR3 nucleotides are TGTGCCAGCGGGGGACAGATTGCCGGGGAGCTGTTTTTT. Translating gives CASGGQIAGELFF.

This chain links TRBV7-9 with TRBJ1-5, with TRBD1 matching 7 bases. Germline CDR1 and CDR2: SEHNR and FQNEAQ (reference sequence). The CDR3 runs to 17 residues. V shed 4 bases and J 2 bases; nucleotides not matched to a gene: 11. The CDR3 sequence: CASSSGTEPLGNQPQHF. CDR3 in DNA: TGTGCCAGCAGCTCCGGGACAGAGCCCCTCGGCAATCAGCCCCAGCATTTT.